The next 15 T cell receptor beta chains were all read from a single sample in a study of cytomegalovirus exposure and HLA in healthy donors. Data came from immunoSEQ multiplex PCR; TCRdb stores just in-frame clones and leaves some out. The table lists 130,000 or so clones, about 88% of them singletons. Sample: PBMCs. These receptors were obtained from a woman between 18 and 29 years old in good health and CMV-seropositive.

J is TRBJ2-3 and V is TRBV27; D not certain. With 5 bases removed from V and 0 bases from J, the gap between germline ends came to 3 bases. Germline CDR1 MNHEY, CDR2 SMNVEV (reference sequence). The length of the CDR3 is 12 residues. CDR3 residues: CASSPSTDTQYF. Here the CDR3 DNA reads TGTGCCAGCAGTCCTAGCACAGATACGCAGTATTTT.

This clone was counted a single time. The junction differs from germline at one of its ends, possibly a read error. Other DNA sequences from this sample encode an identical CDR3 as well. This chain uses TRBV5-1 with TRBJ2-7; D is undetermined. Germline values: CDR1 SGHRS, CDR2 YFSETQ. The CDR3 is 13 amino acids. This chain's CDR3 is CASSLHSSYEQYF. The CDR3 nucleotides are TGTGCCAGCAGCCTGCACTCCTCCTACGAGCAGTACTTC.

V usage is TRBV6-5 and J usage is TRBJ1-1; D unresolved. This CDR3 spans 15 amino acids. The germline V gene encodes CDR1 MNHEY and CDR2 SVGAGI. Trimming removed 6 bases from V and 4 bases from J, with 18 bases in between. The CDR3 bases are TGTGCCAGCAGCCCCAGTCGGTCGGGTGGCACTGAAGCTTTCTTT. Its protein is CASSPSRSGGTEAFF.

The rearrangement uses TRBV28 and TRBJ1-2, with 7 bases that match TRBD1. The CDR3 is 15 amino acids. The ends lost 6 bases at V and 3 bases at J; junction bases unmatched: 10. CDR1 is MDHEN and CDR2 is SYDVKM in the germline V gene. The CDR3, as DNA: TGTGCCAGCAGGTACCCAGGGACAGCCCACTATGGCTACACCTTC. Protein product: CASRYPGTAHYGYTF.

V usage is TRBV7-9 and J usage is TRBJ1-6; D ambiguous. The V gene's germline CDR1 is SEHNR and CDR2 FQNEAQ (reference sequence). Between the trimmed V and J ends, which lost 2 bases and 11 bases, there was a span of 13 bases. This CDR3 is 14 amino acids long. This CDR3 is CASSLRGGRTPLHF. CDR3 nucleotide sequence: TGTGCCAGCAGCTTACGGGGTGGACGGACACCCCTCCACTTT.

The genes are TRBV6-5 and TRBJ1-2; 10 bases map to TRBD1. Germline CDR1 is MNHEY and CDR2 is SVGAGI. J lost 12 bases, V lost 6 bases, and 4 bases had no gene match. The CDR3 consists of 11 residues. The CDR3 DNA is TGTGCCAGCAGAGGACAGGGGGGAGACACCTTC. It translates to CASRGQGGDTF.

This chain joins TRBV5-4 and TRBJ2-4; D possibly corresponds to TRBD1 (6 bases). The CDR3 runs 13 residues. Trimming stripped 1 base from V and 5 bases from J, with 7 bases between. CDR1 SGHNT and CDR2 YYREEE come from the germline V gene (reference sequence). CDR3 loop: CASSLSGENIQYF. In DNA, the CDR3 is TGTGCCAGCAGCTTGTCAGGGGAAAACATTCAGTACTTC.

This chain connects TRBV28 to TRBJ2-1; possibly TRBD1 for D (8 bases). The CDR3 has 16 amino acids. The germline CDR1 and CDR2 sequences are MDHEN and SYDVKM. Trimming removed 5 bases from V and 3 bases from J, with 17 bases in between. CDR3 loop: CASSPTGEGFYNEQFF. CDR3 nucleotide sequence: TGTGCCAGCAGTCCGACAGGGGAGGGCTTCTACAATGAGCAGTTCTTC. Full variable domain (rest looked up from reference TRBV28 and TRBJ2-1): DVKVTQSSRYLVKRTGEKVFLECVQDMDHENMFWYRQDPGLGLRLIYFSYDVKMKEKGDIPEGYSVSREKKERFSLILESASTNQTSMYLCASSPTGEGFYNEQFFGPGTRLTVL.

The chain carries TRBV10-3 and TRBJ1-2; D might be TRBD1 (6 bases). Germline V CDR1 and CDR2: ENHRY, SYGVKD. V was cut by 0 bases and J by 8 bases, with 13 bases left in between. The CDR3 has 14 amino acids. CDR3 DNA: TGTGCCATCAGTGAGTCCGGGGCAGGGGTCGGCTACACCTTC. It translates to CAISESGAGVGYTF.

The chain employs TRBV15 and TRBJ2-5; the D gene is possibly TRBD1 (5 bases). The V gene's germline CDR1 is LNHNV and CDR2 YYDKDF (reference sequence). V dropped 0 bases and J dropped 2 bases, with 7 bases sitting between them. The CDR3 sequence is 14 residues long. CDR3 protein: CATSRDWTQETQYF. The CDR3 DNA follows: TGTGCCACCAGCAGAGATTGGACACAAGAGACCCAGTACTTC.

The J gene is TRBJ2-5, the V gene TRBV19, with 7 bases matching TRBD2. The CDR3 length is 16 residues. The junction had 11 bases not matched to a gene; V was cut back by 3 bases and J by 4 bases. Germline values: CDR1 LNHDA, CDR2 SQIVND (reference sequence). The CDR3 bases are TGTGCCAGTAGTATGGTTGGGGGGGTCCCACGAGAGACCCAGTACTTC. Residues: CASSMVGGVPRETQYF.

The V gene is TRBV4-1, the J gene TRBJ1-1; D not resolved. Between the trimmed V and J ends, which lost 4 bases and 3 bases, there was a span of 9 bases. There are 13 residues in the CDR3. Looked up from germline, CDR1 is MGHRA and CDR2 is YSYEKL. The CDR3 sequence is CASSPIGHTEAFF. The CDR3, as DNA: TGCGCCAGCAGCCCTATTGGTCACACTGAAGCTTTCTTT.

The chain carries TRBV7-2 and TRBJ2-7; no firm D call. Per germline, CDR1 SGHTA and CDR2 FQGNSA. V lost 0 bases to trimming and J lost 5 bases, with 17 bases between them. The CDR3 sequence is 16 residues long. The CDR3 sequence: CASSLATASVPHEQYF. CDR3 bases: TGTGCCAGCAGCTTAGCCACAGCCTCCGTCCCCCACGAGCAGTACTTC.

This clone was observed a handful of times. The chain links TRBV19 to TRBJ1-5, with a possible D match to TRBD1 (6 bases). The CDR3 is 16 residues long. Trimming removed 4 bases from V and 2 bases from J, with 15 bases in between. CDR1 and CDR2 from the germline V gene are LNHDA and SQIVND (reference sequence). The CDR3 sequence: CASSRPPGVGNQPQHF. As DNA, the CDR3 is TGTGCCAGTAGTAGGCCCCCAGGGGTAGGCAATCAGCCCCAGCATTTT.

The chain carries TRBV5-4 and TRBJ2-7; 10 bases agree with TRBD1. Germline CDR1 and CDR2: SGHNT and YYREEE (reference sequence). This CDR3 comprises 15 residues. With 1 base clipped from V and 6 bases from J, the junction kept 7 bases outside the gene matches. CDR3 nucleotide sequence: TGTGCCAGCAGCTTGATAGACCGGGACAGGGGCGAGCAGTACTTC. It specifies CASSLIDRDRGEQYF.